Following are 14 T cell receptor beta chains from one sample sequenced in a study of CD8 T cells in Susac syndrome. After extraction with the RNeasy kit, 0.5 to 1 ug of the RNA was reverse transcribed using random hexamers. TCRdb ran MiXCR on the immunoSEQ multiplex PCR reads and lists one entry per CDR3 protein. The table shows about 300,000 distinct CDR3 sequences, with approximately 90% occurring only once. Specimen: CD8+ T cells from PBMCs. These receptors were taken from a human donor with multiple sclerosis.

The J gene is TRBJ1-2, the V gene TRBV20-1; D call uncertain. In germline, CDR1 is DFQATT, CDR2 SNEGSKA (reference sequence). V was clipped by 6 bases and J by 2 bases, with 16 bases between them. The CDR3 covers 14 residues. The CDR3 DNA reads TGCAGTGCAGTCGGACCGAACCTAAACTATGGCTACACCTTC. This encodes CSAVGPNLNYGYTF.

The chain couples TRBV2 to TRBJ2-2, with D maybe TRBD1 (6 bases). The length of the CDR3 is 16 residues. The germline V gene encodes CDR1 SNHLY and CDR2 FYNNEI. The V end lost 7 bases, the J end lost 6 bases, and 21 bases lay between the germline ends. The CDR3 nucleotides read TGTGCCAGCATACGACTGGCGCAGGGGTTCGCCGGGGAGCTGTTTTTT. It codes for CASIRLAQGFAGELFF.

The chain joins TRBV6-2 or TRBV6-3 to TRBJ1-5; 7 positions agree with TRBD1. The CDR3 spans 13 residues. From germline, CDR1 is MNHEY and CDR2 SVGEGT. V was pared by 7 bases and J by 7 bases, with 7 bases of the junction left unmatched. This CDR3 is CASTRQGGQPQHF. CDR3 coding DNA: TGTGCCAGCACCCGACAGGGAGGACAGCCCCAGCATTTT.

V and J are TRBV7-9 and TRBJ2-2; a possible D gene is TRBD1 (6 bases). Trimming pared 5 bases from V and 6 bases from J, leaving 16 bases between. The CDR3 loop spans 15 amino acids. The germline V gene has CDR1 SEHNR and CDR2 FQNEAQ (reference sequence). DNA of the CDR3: TGTGCCAGCAGCCCTTTTACAGGGTTCCCCGGGGAGCTGTTTTTT. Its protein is CASSPFTGFPGELFF.

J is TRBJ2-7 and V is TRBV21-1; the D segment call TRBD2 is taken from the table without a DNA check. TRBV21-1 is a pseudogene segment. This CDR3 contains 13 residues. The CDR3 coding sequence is TGTGCCAGCAGCAGACCCGGGACTAGTGTTCAGTACTTC. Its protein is CASSRPGTSVQYF.

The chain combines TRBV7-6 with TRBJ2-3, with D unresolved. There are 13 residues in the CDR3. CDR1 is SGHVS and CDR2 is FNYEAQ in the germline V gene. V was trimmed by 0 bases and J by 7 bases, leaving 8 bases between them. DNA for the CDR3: TGTGCCAGCAGCTTAGCTATATCAAATACGCAGTATTTT. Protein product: CASSLAISNTQYF.

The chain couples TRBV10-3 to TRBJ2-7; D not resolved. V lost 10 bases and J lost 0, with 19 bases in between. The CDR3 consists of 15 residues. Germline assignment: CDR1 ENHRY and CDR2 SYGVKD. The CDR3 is CATKTTYRHSYEQYF. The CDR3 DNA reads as TGTGCCACCAAGACGACATACCGTCACTCCTACGAGCAGTACTTC.

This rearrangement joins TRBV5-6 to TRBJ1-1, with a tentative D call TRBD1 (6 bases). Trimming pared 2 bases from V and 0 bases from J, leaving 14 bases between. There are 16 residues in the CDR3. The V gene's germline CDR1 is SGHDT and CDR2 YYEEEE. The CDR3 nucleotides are TGTGCCAGCAGCTTCCCGGGACACCACATGAACACTGAAGCTTTCTTT. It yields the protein CASSFPGHHMNTEAFF.

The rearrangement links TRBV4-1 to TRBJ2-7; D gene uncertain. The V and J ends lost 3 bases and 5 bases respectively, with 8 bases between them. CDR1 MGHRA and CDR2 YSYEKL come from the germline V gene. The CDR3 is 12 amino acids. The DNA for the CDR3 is TGCGCCAGCAGCCACACAGAAAACGAGCAGTACTTC. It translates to CASSHTENEQYF.

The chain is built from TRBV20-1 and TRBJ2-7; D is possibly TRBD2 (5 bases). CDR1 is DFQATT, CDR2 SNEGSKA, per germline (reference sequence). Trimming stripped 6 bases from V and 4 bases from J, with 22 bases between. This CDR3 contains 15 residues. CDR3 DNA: TGCAGTGCCACCCCACAACGGTGGCCGGGATACGAGCAGTACTTC. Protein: CSATPQRWPGYEQYF.

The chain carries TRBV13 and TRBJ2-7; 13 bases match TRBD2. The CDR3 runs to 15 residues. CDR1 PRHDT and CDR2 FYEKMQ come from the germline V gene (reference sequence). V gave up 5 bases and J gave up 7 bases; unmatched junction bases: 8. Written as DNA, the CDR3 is TGTGCCAGCAGCCTAACGGGACTAGCGGGGTTTGAGCAGTACTTC. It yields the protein CASSLTGLAGFEQYF. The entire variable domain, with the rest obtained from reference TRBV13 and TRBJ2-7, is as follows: AAGVIQSPRHLIKEKRETATLKCYPIPRHDTVYWYQQGPGQDPQFLISFYEKMQSDKGSIPDRFSAQQFSDYHSELNMSSLELGDSALYFCASSLTGLAGFEQYFGPGTRLTVT.

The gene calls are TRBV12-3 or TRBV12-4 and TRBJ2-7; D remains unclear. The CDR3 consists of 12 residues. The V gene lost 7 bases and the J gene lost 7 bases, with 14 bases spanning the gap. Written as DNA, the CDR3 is TGTGCCAGCACCGCCACCTTTAAGGAGCAGTACTTC. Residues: CASTATFKEQYF.

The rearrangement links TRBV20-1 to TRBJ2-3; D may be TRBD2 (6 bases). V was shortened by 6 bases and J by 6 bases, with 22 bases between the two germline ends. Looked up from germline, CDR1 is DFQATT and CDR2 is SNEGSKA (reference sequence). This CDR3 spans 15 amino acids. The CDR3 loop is CSARDLGGAGDTQYF. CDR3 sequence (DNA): TGCAGTGCCCGCGATTTAGGAGGGGCTGGGGATACGCAGTATTTT.

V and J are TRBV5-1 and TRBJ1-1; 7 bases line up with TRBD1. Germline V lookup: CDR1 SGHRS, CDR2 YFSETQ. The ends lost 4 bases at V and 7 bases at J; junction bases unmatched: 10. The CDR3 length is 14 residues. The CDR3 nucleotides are TGCGCCAGCAGCCACCAATTTGGACAGGTTGAAGCTTTCTTT. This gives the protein CASSHQFGQVEAFF.